A selection of T cell receptor beta chains follows, all from one sample in a study of T cell repertoires in cytomegalovirus infection. Using its own MiXCR run on the reads, TCRdb lists one record per CDR3 protein. The sample shows hundreds of thousands of distinct CDR3 sequences, roughly 30% of them seen only once. These TCRs' antigens remain unknown. The specimen comprised cultured CD8+ T cells from PBMCs, sampled from culture after CMV antigen stimulation. These receptors all come from a human donor in good health (CMV status not recorded). Some clones in this sample may be carry-over from other donors' samples. CDR3s include the opening cysteine and the closing phenylalanine or tryptophan. The order of the fields is clone size, V gene, D gene, J gene, CDR3 protein, CDR3 DNA. A D gene is named only where the DNA matches it firmly. Clone size is not always given. Where it is, it says once, few, many or a class for expanded clones.

few	TRBV7-8	TRBD2	TRBJ2-2	CASSQKTSGGTGELFF	TGTGCCAGCAGCCAAAAGACTAGCGGGGGGACCGGGGAGCTGTTTTTT
few	TRBV10-2	.	TRBJ1-5	CASSGTYSNQPQHF	TGCGCCAGCAGCGGAACTTATAGCAATCAGCCCCAGCATTTT
.	TRBV2	TRBD1	TRBJ2-7	CASRDQGAHTYEQYF	TGTGCCAGCAGAGACCAGGGGGCGCACACCTACGAGCAGTACTTC
many	TRBV6-1	.	TRBJ1-2	CASSEEETDNYGYTF	TGTGCCAGCAGTGAAGAAGAGACAGATAACTATGGCTACACCTTC
.	TRBV10-1	.	TRBJ2-7	CASGDTDYEQYF	TGCGCCAGCGGGGACACTGACTACGAGCAGTACTTC
.	TRBV11-3	.	TRBJ1-3	CASSLVEGNTIYF	TGTGCCAGCAGCTTAGTCGAAGGAAACACCATATATTTT
.	TRBV12-3/TRBV12-4	TRBD1	TRBJ1-2	CASSPNRGPLYGYTF	TGTGCCAGCAGTCCAAACAGGGGACCTCTCTATGGCTACACCTTC
few	TRBV25-1	.	TRBJ1-2	CASSEAFQYGYTF	TGTGCCAGCAGTGAAGCCTTTCAGTATGGCTACACCTTC
few	TRBV6-6	TRBD1	TRBJ2-1	CASSRQGPLNEQFF	TGTGCCAGCAGCAGACAGGGCCCCCTCAATGAGCAGTTCTTC
few	TRBV19	TRBD2	TRBJ2-1	CASSRLAGDHNEQFF	TGTGCCAGTAGCCGTCTAGCGGGGGACCACAATGAGCAGTTCTTC
few	TRBV27	.	TRBJ2-1	CASSLYGGTLYNEQFF	TGTGCCAGCAGTTTATACGGGGGTACCCTTTACAATGAGCAGTTCTTC
.	TRBV4-1	.	TRBJ2-6	CASSQDLDLSGANVLTF	TGCGCCAGCAGCCAAGATCTGGACCTCTCTGGGGCCAACGTCCTGACTTTC
few	TRBV6-5	.	TRBJ2-1	CASVGGRSYNEQFF	TGTGCCAGCGTCGGCGGGCGCTCCTACAATGAGCAGTTCTTC
few	TRBV7-9	.	TRBJ2-1	CASSPPGRNPNEQFF	TGTGCCAGCAGCCCCCCGGGACGGAACCCCAATGAGCAGTTCTTC
few	TRBV12-3/TRBV12-4	.	TRBJ1-1	CASSLWAITEAFF	TGTGCCAGCAGTTTATGGGCAATCACTGAAGCTTTCTTT
few	TRBV20-1	.	TRBJ2-1	CSAEGQGTYNEQFF	TGCAGTGCTGAGGGTCAGGGGACCTACAATGAGCAGTTCTTC
.	TRBV6-1	.	TRBJ1-1	CASIPVWGTEAFF	TGTGCCAGCATCCCAGTGTGGGGGACTGAAGCTTTCTTT
many	TRBV7-6	.	TRBJ2-3	CASSTRVAARTDTQYF	TGTGCCAGCAGCACCCGAGTGGCAGCCCGCACAGATACGCAGTATTTT
.	TRBV14	TRBD1	TRBJ1-1	CASSRTTGSGEAFF	TGTGCCAGCAGCCGTACGACAGGGTCCGGTGAAGCTTTCTTT
few	TRBV9	.	TRBJ2-6	CASSVMGFGANVLTF	TGTGCCAGCAGCGTAATGGGATTTGGGGCCAACGTCCTGACTTTC
.	TRBV11-2	TRBD1	TRBJ1-2	CASSPAQGANYGYTF	TGTGCCAGCAGCCCGGCCCAGGGGGCGAACTATGGCTACACCTTC
.	TRBV4-1	TRBD1	TRBJ1-1	CANSQSVPGQFKNTEAFF	TGCGCCAACAGCCAATCGGTCCCGGGACAGTTCAAGAACACTGAAGCTTTCTTT
once	TRBV27	.	TRBJ1-2	CASSSFAGPVGYTF	TGTGCCAGCAGTTCCTTCGCCGGGCCTGTCGGCTACACCTTC
few	TRBV27	TRBD1	TRBJ2-1	CASSTGTVNNEQFF	TGTGCCAGCAGCACCGGGACAGTAAACAATGAGCAGTTCTTC
.	TRBV7-3	.	TRBJ2-5	CASSFTVQETQYF	TGTGCCAGCAGCTTCACTGTTCAAGAGACCCAGTACTTC
.	TRBV27	TRBD2	TRBJ2-3	CASSLRKSSGGTTDTQYF	TGTGCCAGCAGTTTACGCAAGTCTAGCGGGGGGACCACAGATACGCAGTATTTT
.	TRBV7-6	.	TRBJ1-6	CASSLAASYNSPLHF	TGTGCCAGCAGCTTGGCGGCCTCCTATAATTCACCCCTCCACTTT
few	TRBV15	TRBD1	TRBJ1-2	CATSTWPDRAQFYGYTF	TGTGCCACCAGCACATGGCCGGACAGGGCCCAATTCTATGGCTACACCTTC
.	TRBV7-9	.	TRBJ1-1	CASSAPLTEAFF	TGTGCCAGCAGCGCTCCCCTCACTGAAGCTTTCTTT
.	TRBV6-2/TRBV6-3	.	TRBJ2-2	CASSFLGAANTGELFF	TGTGCCAGCAGTTTCCTGGGGGCCGCGAACACCGGGGAGCTGTTTTTT
.	TRBV4-1	TRBD1	TRBJ2-1	CASSQETGGGYNEQFF	TGCGCCAGCAGCCAAGAAACAGGGGGTGGTTACAATGAGCAGTTCTTC
.	TRBV12-3/TRBV12-4	.	TRBJ2-3	CASSFEGRDTQYF	TGTGCCAGCAGTTTTGAAGGGAGAGATACGCAGTATTTT
.	TRBV20-1	.	TRBJ2-1	CSASVGGPGNEQFF	TGCAGTGCTAGTGTAGGGGGGCCTGGCAATGAGCAGTTCTTC
.	TRBV19	.	TRBJ2-3	CASSRSLGDLTDTQYF	TGTGCCAGTAGCCGTTCTCTGGGGGACCTCACAGATACGCAGTATTTT
.	TRBV19	.	TRBJ2-3	CASSMVADTQYF	TGTGCCAGTAGTATGGTGGCAGATACGCAGTATTTT
.	TRBV14	TRBD1	TRBJ2-3	CASSHLQGLGTDTQYF	TGTGCCAGCAGCCATCTACAGGGGTTAGGCACAGATACGCAGTATTTT
few	TRBV27	.	TRBJ2-7	CASSFSGTLYEQYF	TGTGCCAGCAGTTTTTCAGGGACGCTATACGAGCAGTACTTC